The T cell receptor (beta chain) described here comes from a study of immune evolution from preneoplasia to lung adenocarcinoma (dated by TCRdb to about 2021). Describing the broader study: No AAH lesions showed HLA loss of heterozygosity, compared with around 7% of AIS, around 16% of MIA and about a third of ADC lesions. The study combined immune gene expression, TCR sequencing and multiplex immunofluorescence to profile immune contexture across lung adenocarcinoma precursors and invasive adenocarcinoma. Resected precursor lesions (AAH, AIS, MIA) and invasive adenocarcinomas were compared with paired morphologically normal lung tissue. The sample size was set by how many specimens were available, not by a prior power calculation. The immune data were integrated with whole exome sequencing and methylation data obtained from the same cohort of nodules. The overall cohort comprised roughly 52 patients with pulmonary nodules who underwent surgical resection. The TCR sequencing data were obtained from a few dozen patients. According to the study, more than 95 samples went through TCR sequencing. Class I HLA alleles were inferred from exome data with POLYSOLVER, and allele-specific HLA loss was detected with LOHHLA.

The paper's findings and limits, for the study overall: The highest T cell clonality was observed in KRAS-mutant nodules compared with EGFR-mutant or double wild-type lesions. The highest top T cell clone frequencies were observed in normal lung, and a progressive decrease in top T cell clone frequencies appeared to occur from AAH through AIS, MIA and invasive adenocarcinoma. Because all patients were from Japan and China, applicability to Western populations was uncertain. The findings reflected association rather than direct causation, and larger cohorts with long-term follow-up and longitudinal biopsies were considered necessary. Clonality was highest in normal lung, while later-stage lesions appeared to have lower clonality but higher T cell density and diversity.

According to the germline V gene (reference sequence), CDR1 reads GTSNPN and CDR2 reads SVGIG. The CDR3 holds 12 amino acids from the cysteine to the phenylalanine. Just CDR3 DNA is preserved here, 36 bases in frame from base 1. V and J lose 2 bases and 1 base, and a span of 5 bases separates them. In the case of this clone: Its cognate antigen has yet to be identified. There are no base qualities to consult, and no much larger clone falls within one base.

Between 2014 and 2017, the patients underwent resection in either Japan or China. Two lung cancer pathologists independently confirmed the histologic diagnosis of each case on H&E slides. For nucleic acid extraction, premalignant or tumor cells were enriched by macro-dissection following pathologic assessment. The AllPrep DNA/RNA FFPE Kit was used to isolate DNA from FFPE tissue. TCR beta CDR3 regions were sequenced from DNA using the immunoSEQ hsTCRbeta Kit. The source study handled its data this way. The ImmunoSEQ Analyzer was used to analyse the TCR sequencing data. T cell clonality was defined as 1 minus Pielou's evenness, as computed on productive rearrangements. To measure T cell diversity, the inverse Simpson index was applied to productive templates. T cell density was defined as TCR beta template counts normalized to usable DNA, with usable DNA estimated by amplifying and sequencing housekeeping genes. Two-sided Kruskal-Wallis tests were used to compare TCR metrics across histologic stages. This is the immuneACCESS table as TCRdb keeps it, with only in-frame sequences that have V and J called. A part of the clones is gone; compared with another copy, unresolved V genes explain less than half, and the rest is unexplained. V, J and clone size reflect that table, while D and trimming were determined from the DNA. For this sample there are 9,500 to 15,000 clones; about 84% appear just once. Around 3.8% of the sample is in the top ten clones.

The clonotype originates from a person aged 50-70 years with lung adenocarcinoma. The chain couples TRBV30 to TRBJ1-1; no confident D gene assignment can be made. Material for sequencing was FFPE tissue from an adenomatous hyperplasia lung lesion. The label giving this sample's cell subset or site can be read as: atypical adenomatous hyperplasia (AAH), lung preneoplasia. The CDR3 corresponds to CAWSPGNTEAFF. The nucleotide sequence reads TGTGCCTGGAGTCCAGGGAACACTGAAGCTTTCTTT.